The source of this T cell receptor (beta chain) is a study of beta chain features in type 1 diabetes. This CDR3 has 15 amino acids. Germline CDR1 reads SGHTA; CDR2 reads FQGNSA. With V trimmed by 8 bases and J by 0 bases, 7 bases remained unmatched. Expressed TCRB transcripts were sequenced because the entire RNA isolate underwent reverse transcription. The assay was immunoSEQ multiplex PCR, and TCRdb's table has in-frame clones only and misses some. The sample consists of some 410,000 clones, roughly 11% of them appearing once. Averaging approximately 120 mL, one heparinised blood draw came from each individual donor.

The TCR comes from a young woman in good health. The sequenced material came from naive CD4+ T cells from blood. V and J are TRBV7-2 and TRBJ2-3, with 8 bases identical to TRBD2. CDR3 coding DNA: TGTGCCAGCCAGCGGGAGAGGGCTAGCACAGATACGCAGTATTTT. Its protein is CASQRERASTDTQYF.